These 23 T cell receptor beta chains share one sample of origin, sequenced in a study of T cell repertoires in cytomegalovirus infection. TCRdb recomputed calls from the reads with MiXCR, one row per CDR3 protein. This sample has hundreds of thousands of distinct CDR3 sequences, with more than 8% found just once. Sequencing was done on a sample of PBMCs. Receptors were obtained from a human donor in good health (CMV status not recorded). Some clones in this sample may be carry-over from other donors' samples.

This clonotype was seen a handful of times. The J gene is TRBJ1-1, the V gene TRBV7-8, with D possibly TRBD1 on 6 matching bases. V lost 5 bases to trimming and J lost 6 bases, with 16 bases between them. The CDR3 is 14 residues long. Germline V gene lookup returns CDR1 SGHVS and CDR2 FQNEAQ. The CDR3: CASSMAGDHAEAFF. As DNA, the CDR3 is TGTGCCAGCAGCATGGCAGGGGATCACGCTGAAGCTTTCTTT.

This clonotype has a count of ten or more. This chain connects TRBV11-2 to TRBJ2-7; 8 positions agree with TRBD2. Germline CDR1 reads SGHAT; CDR2 reads FQNNGV. V lost 5 bases and J lost 3; bases outside the gene matches: 9. The CDR3 totals 15 residues. This CDR3 reads CASSAVGGGFYEQYF. CDR3 bases: TGTGCCAGCAGCGCTGTTGGCGGGGGGTTCTACGAGCAGTACTTC.

In its sample, this clonotype was seen a few times. This sequence joins TRBV6-8 and TRBJ1-6; 12 nucleotides match TRBD1. The CDR3 loop spans 16 amino acids. Germline values: CDR1 MNHGY, CDR2 SAAAGT. V trimming: 5 bases; J trimming: 7 bases; junction bases outside the gene matches: 6. CDR3 DNA sequence: TGTGCCAGCAGTCAGTACGGGACAGGGGGCAATTCACCCCTCCACTTT. This codes for CASSQYGTGGNSPLHF.

This clonotype was seen more than once but under ten times. The chain couples TRBV5-6 to TRBJ1-1, with D uncertain. Trimming shortened V by 5 bases and J by 7 bases, and 24 bases separated the two germline ends. CDR1 and CDR2 from the germline V gene are SGHDT and YYEEEE. The CDR3 consists of 16 residues. The CDR3: CASRDGPLQVPVEAFF. The CDR3 bases are TGTGCCAGCAGGGACGGCCCTCTTCAGGTTCCCGTTGAAGCTTTCTTT.

This clonotype was picked up many times. The chain is built from TRBV7-2 and TRBJ2-3, with 10 bases lining up with TRBD2. Losses at the gene ends were 3 bases for V and 1 base for J; bases not matched to a gene: 4. Germline CDR1 reads SGHTA; CDR2 reads FQGNSA. CDR3 length equals 16 residues. The CDR3: CASSLGLAGGTDTQYF. The CDR3 DNA sequence: TGTGCCAGCAGCTTGGGCCTAGCGGGAGGCACAGATACGCAGTATTTT.

This clonotype was recorded many times. The V gene is TRBV12-3 or TRBV12-4, the J gene TRBJ2-1; the match to TRBD2 covers 14 bases. The V gene end was trimmed by 7 bases and the J gene end by 5 bases; junction bases not matched to a gene: 16. The CDR3 is 19 residues long. The chain's CDR3 is CASTKTGGLAGVGDNEQFF. CDR3 sequence (DNA): TGTGCCAGCACCAAAACTGGGGGACTAGCGGGAGTGGGCGACAATGAGCAGTTCTTC.

This chain uses TRBV4-3 with TRBJ2-7; weak D call: TRBD1 (6 bases). Germline V CDR1 and CDR2: LGHNA, YSLEER. Trimming took 4 bases from V and 1 from J, leaving 14 bases between them. The CDR3 loop spans 15 amino acids. CDR3 nucleotides: TGCGCCAGCAGCCCCGGGACACGAAAGTCCTACGAGCAGTACTTC. Translating gives CASSPGTRKSYEQYF.

This clonotype was detected ten times or more. V usage is TRBV4-2 and J usage is TRBJ2-7; 8 nucleotides align to TRBD2. The J segment lost 2 bases and the V segment lost 0 bases, leaving 9 bases of the junction unmatched. The CDR3 is made up of 17 amino acids. Germline assignment: CDR1 LGHNA and CDR2 YNFKEQ. CDR3 coding DNA: TGTGCCAGCAGCCAAGAGTTACGGAGCGGGGGCCCCTACGAGCAGTACTTC. Amino acids: CASSQELRSGGPYEQYF.

The table lists this clonotype with many counts. CDR3 DNA: TGTGCCAGCAGCCTCACCCCGACTAGCGGGAGTATCTACGAGCAGTACTTC. Translated, it gives CASSLTPTSGSIYEQYF. The chain joins TRBV7-3 to TRBJ2-7; TRBD2 agrees at 12 bases. Germline CDR1 is SGHTA and CDR2 is FQGTGA. V shed 5 bases and J 3 bases; nucleotides not matched to a gene: 11. The CDR3 spans 17 residues.

This clonotype was seen many times. The chain recombines TRBV7-6 with TRBJ1-3; D ambiguous. CDR1 is SGHVS and CDR2 is FNYEAQ in the germline V gene. There are 16 residues in the CDR3. The germline V and J ends were trimmed by 2 bases and 0 bases, with 11 bases remaining between them. The CDR3: CASSLSPSGSGNTIYF. The CDR3 DNA reads as TGTGCCAGCAGCTTAAGCCCTTCTGGCTCTGGAAACACCATATATTTT.

This clonotype was found many times. The chain has TRBV6-2 or TRBV6-3 and TRBJ2-1, with TRBD2 as a possible D gene (5 bases). This CDR3 has 15 amino acids. Germline V lookup: CDR1 MNHEY, CDR2 SVGEGT. V lost 2 bases to trimming and J lost 4 bases, with 12 bases between them. CDR3 in DNA: TGTGCCAGCAGTTACCGCGACTGGACTTACAATGAGCAGTTCTTC. It translates to CASSYRDWTYNEQFF.

This clonotype was observed at least ten times. The V gene is TRBV28, the J gene TRBJ2-6; tentatively, D is TRBD1 (6 bases). This CDR3 is 20 amino acids long. Germline V gives CDR1 MDHEN, CDR2 SYDVKM. The ends were cut back, 4 bases at V and 0 bases at J, with 22 bases in the middle. The CDR3 is CASSSDHRADVLSGANVLTF. For the CDR3, the DNA is TGTGCCAGCAGTTCGGACCACAGGGCGGACGTACTCTCTGGGGCCAACGTCCTGACTTTC.

The gene calls are TRBV7-8 and TRBJ2-3; 9 positions match TRBD1. Per germline, CDR1 SGHVS and CDR2 FQNEAQ. V lost 4 bases to trimming and J lost 4 bases; unmatched junction nucleotides: 3. This CDR3 is built from 14 residues. The CDR3 nucleotides read TGTGCCAGCAGCTACGACAGGGGGTCAGATACGCAGTATTTT. Translating it yields CASSYDRGSDTQYF.

The sample holds a few counts of this clonotype. This chain uses TRBV5-5 with TRBJ2-7; D remains unclear. Trimming took 0 bases from V and 6 from J, leaving 22 bases between them. This CDR3 region has 17 residues. CDR1 SGHKS and CDR2 YYEKEE come from the germline V gene (reference sequence). The CDR3 DNA reads TGTGCCAGCAGCTTGGCTATAGGGCAGACCACCGGCCGCGAGCAGTACTTC. This sequence encodes CASSLAIGQTTGREQYF.

This chain links TRBV20-1 with TRBJ2-1; 8 nucleotides match TRBD2. The CDR3 is 13 residues long. Trimming took 3 bases from V and 12 from J; bases not matched to a gene: 10. CDR1 and CDR2 (germline): DFQATT, SNEGSKA (reference sequence). CDR3 in amino acids: CSASRRSREGQFF. CDR3 in DNA: TGCAGTGCTAGTCGCAGATCCCGGGAGGGGCAGTTCTTC.

This clonotype was seen many times. The J gene is TRBJ2-7, the V gene TRBV7-6; 12 nucleotides line up with TRBD2. V shed 4 bases, J shed 6 bases, and the junction held 10 bases outside the gene matches. This CDR3 comprises 16 residues. Looked up from germline, CDR1 is SGHVS and CDR2 is FNYEAQ. CDR3 sequence (DNA): TGTGCCAGCAGCTCCAATTCGGGACTAGCGGGCGTCGAGCAGTACTTC. Amino acid sequence: CASSSNSGLAGVEQYF. Using reference TRBV7-6 and TRBJ2-7 for the parts outside the CDR3, the full variable domain is GAGVSQSPRYKVTKRGQDVALRCDPISGHVSLYWYRQALGQGPEFLTYFNYEAQQDKSGLPNDRFSAERPEGSISTLTIQRTEQRDSAMYRCASSSNSGLAGVEQYFGPGTRLTVT.

The CDR3 is CAISEPDRSEAFF. DNA of the CDR3: TGTGCCATCAGTGAGCCTGACAGGTCTGAAGCTTTCTTT. This chain connects TRBV10-3 to TRBJ1-1, with D possibly matching TRBD1 (6 bases). The CDR3 totals 13 residues. V dropped 2 bases and J dropped 6 bases, with 10 bases sitting between them. Germline CDR1 and CDR2: ENHRY and SYGVKD.

In this sample, this clonotype turned up many times. The V and J genes are TRBV12-3 or TRBV12-4 and TRBJ1-5; 8 nucleotides line up with TRBD1. The CDR3 extends over 14 amino acids. V shed 5 bases and J 5 bases; nucleotides not matched to a gene: 5. The CDR3: CASSTGQGYQPQHF. The DNA for the CDR3 is TGTGCCAGCAGTACAGGACAGGGATATCAGCCCCAGCATTTT.

CDR3 residues: CASRGSYEQYF. The CDR3, as DNA: TGTGCCAGCAGAGGCTCCTACGAGCAGTACTTC. The chain recombines TRBV2 with TRBJ2-7; no clear D gene. The CDR3 length is 11 residues. Between the trimmed V and J ends, which lost 6 bases and 0 bases, there was a span of 3 bases. CDR1 is SNHLY, CDR2 FYNNEI, per germline.

This clonotype was detected many times. This rearrangement joins TRBV7-2 to TRBJ1-1, with a tentative D call TRBD1 (6 bases). Trimming removed 4 bases at V and 7 bases at J, with 13 bases between. This CDR3 spans 13 amino acids. From germline, CDR1 is SGHTA and CDR2 FQGNSA. The CDR3, as DNA: TGTGCCAGCAGCTACTATCAGGGGCGTGAAGCTTTCTTT. Translated: CASSYYQGREAFF.

V is TRBV20-1 and J is TRBJ1-1; D not resolved. The CDR3 extends over 12 amino acids. CDR1 is DFQATT and CDR2 is SNEGSKA in the germline V gene (reference sequence). V was cut by 5 bases and J by 1 base, with 8 bases left in between. DNA for the CDR3: TGCAGTGCTTACTACAGGAACACTGAAGCTTTCTTT. Protein product: CSAYYRNTEAFF.

There are many counts of this clonotype. The chain joins TRBV7-2 to TRBJ2-7; D is unclear. The CDR3 has 13 amino acids. Germline V gene sequence: CDR1 SGHTA, CDR2 FQGNSA. V gave up 3 bases and J gave up 6 bases, with 12 bases separating them. In DNA, the CDR3 is TGTGCCAGCAGCTTGGTCTCACGCGGCGAGCAGTACTTC. Amino acids: CASSLVSRGEQYF.

This clonotype was seen ten or more times. V and J are TRBV7-8 and TRBJ2-5; D perhaps matches TRBD2 (5 bases). CDR3 length equals 16 residues. The germline V and J ends were trimmed by 3 bases and 3 bases, with 17 bases remaining between them. The V gene's germline CDR1 is SGHVS and CDR2 FQNEAQ. CDR3 coding DNA: TGTGCCAGCAGCTTTAGGGTACCCTCCGGGGAAGAGACCCAGTACTTC. Translating it yields CASSFRVPSGEETQYF.